This T cell receptor (beta chain) is drawn from a study of Ad26.COV2.S vaccination and SARS-CoV-2 variants. As for the study in general: Trial arm assignment for the donor was COV1001 Ad26.COV2.S. The authors gave Ad26.COV2.S intramuscularly, either once or twice 56 days apart.

The treatment: approximately 18 received Ad26.COV2.S at low or high dose, single or two shots; five or six received placebo; per-sample allocation not given. Samples were taken on day 63 after the first vaccine or placebo injection. Sequenced by immunoSEQ multiplex PCR; TCRdb stores in-frame clones only, minus some. The repertoire holds hundreds of thousands of clones, with about 89% as singletons. Germline CDR1 reads LGHNA; CDR2 reads YSLEER. Trimming removed 0 bases from V and 13 bases from J; junction bases left unmatched: 8. The CDR3 runs 15 residues. This receptor was taken from a person aged 18-60 years who received the Ad26.COV2.S COVID-19 vaccine or a placebo. The J gene is TRBJ1-6, the V gene TRBV4-3; 8 bases are shared with TRBD1. The sample here was peripheral blood, taken in a trial of Ad26.COV2.S vaccine versus placebo. The CDR3: CASSQEWTGLTPLHF. The DNA for the CDR3 is TGCGCCAGCAGCCAAGAGTGGACAGGGCTGACCCCCCTCCACTTT.